These 31 T cell receptor beta chains came from one sample sequenced in a study of T cells in Graves' hyperthyroidism and ophthalmopathy. Using RNA transcripts as the source, TCR beta CDR3 regions were amplified. TCR CDR3 underwent first-round RT-PCR with the HTBI primer set. TCRdb used MiXCR to reprocess the multiplex PCR reads, holding one entry per CDR3 protein. The repertoire holds 400,000 to 550,000 distinct CDR3 sequences, with less than 25% as singletons. Sequencing used blood. These receptors were obtained from a woman aged 25 to 45 with Graves' ophthalmopathy.

DNA of the CDR3: TGTGCCAGTAGTATGGGGGACAGGGCCGGCGAGCAGTACTTC. It encodes CASSMGDRAGEQYF. This chain connects TRBV19 to TRBJ2-7, with 9 nucleotides matching TRBD1. The CDR3 covers 14 residues. Trimming cost V 3 bases and J 6 bases; bases outside gene matches: 6. Per germline, CDR1 LNHDA and CDR2 SQIVND (reference sequence). The variable domain in full, completed from reference TRBV19 and TRBJ2-7, reads DGGITQSPKYLFRKEGQNVTLSCEQNLNHDAMYWYRQDPGQGLRLIYYSQIVNDFQKGDIAEGYSVSREKKESFPLTVTSAQKNPTAFYLCASSMGDRAGEQYFGPGTRLTVT.

This clonotype showed up many times. The chain has TRBV19 and TRBJ2-5; D may match TRBD1 or TRBD2 (6 bases each). Germline values: CDR1 LNHDA, CDR2 SQIVND (reference sequence). This CDR3 has 16 residues. Trimming took off 3 bases at V and 0 bases at J, with 14 bases between the two ends. The CDR3 reads CASSMTGGGNQETQYF. CDR3 sequence (DNA): TGTGCCAGTAGTATGACCGGGGGCGGAAACCAAGAGACCCAGTACTTC. Drawing the rest from reference TRBV19 and TRBJ2-5, the complete variable domain is DGGITQSPKYLFRKEGQNVTLSCEQNLNHDAMYWYRQDPGQGLRLIYYSQIVNDFQKGDIAEGYSVSREKKESFPLTVTSAQKNPTAFYLCASSMTGGGNQETQYFGPGTRLLVL.

This clonotype was detected many times. The V call is TRBV11-1, the J call TRBJ2-5; 7 bases map to TRBD1. Germline V gene sequence: CDR1 SGHAT, CDR2 FQDESV (reference sequence). The junction had 6 bases not matched to a gene; V was cut back by 0 bases and J by 5 bases. The CDR3 is 15 residues long. CDR3 in amino acids: CASSLAMDRMETQYF. The CDR3 DNA sequence: TGTGCCAGCAGCTTAGCTATGGACAGGATGGAGACCCAGTACTTC.

This clonotype was counted many times. V gene TRBV6-1 combines with J gene TRBJ2-7, with 8 bases that match TRBD1. The CDR3 totals 15 residues. Germline CDR1 reads MNHNS; CDR2 reads SASEGT. With V trimmed by 6 bases and J by 0 bases, 7 bases remained unmatched. CDR3 sequence reads: CASRSGTGNSYEQYF. The DNA for the CDR3 is TGTGCCAGCAGGTCCGGGACAGGTAACTCCTACGAGCAGTACTTC.

This clonotype came up many times. The chain uses TRBV6-5 and TRBJ1-2, with 7 positions matching TRBD1. J gave up 4 bases and V 4 bases, and 6 bases lay outside the gene matches. This CDR3 is built from 14 residues. CDR1 is MNHEY and CDR2 is SVGAGI in the germline V gene. Written as DNA, the CDR3 is TGTGCCAGCAGTTCAAGGGGGCAGAGCTATGGCTACACCTTC. Protein product: CASSSRGQSYGYTF.

This clonotype has a count of ten or more. V is TRBV6-5 and J is TRBJ1-1, with D maybe TRBD1 (5 bases). The CDR3 is made up of 14 amino acids. The V and J ends lost 2 bases and 3 bases respectively, with 10 bases between them. Germline CDR1 MNHEY, CDR2 SVGAGI. CDR3 in amino acids: CASSYRDGDTEAFF. CDR3 in DNA: TGTGCCAGCAGTTACCGGGACGGGGACACTGAAGCTTTCTTT.

The chain joins TRBV29-1 to TRBJ2-5, with 9 bases lining up with TRBD1. This CDR3 is built from 13 residues. Germline V gene lookup returns CDR1 SQVTM and CDR2 ANQGSEA. The V and J ends lost 5 bases and 5 bases, in that order; junction bases with no gene match: 6. The CDR3, as DNA: TGCAGCGTTACAGGGGGCGTGACGGAGACCCAGTACTTC. Protein product: CSVTGGVTETQYF.

This clonotype was observed at least ten times. The chain joins TRBV28 to TRBJ1-1, with D unclear. This CDR3 is built from 12 residues. V was clipped by 2 bases and J by 4 bases, with 5 bases between them. Germline V gene lookup returns CDR1 MDHEN and CDR2 SYDVKM. Here the CDR3 DNA reads TGTGCCAGCAGTTTAGATCGCACTGAAGCTTTCTTT. It is translated as CASSLDRTEAFF.

This clonotype appeared a few times. The V call is TRBV19, the J call TRBJ2-2, with TRBD1 matching over 10 bases. This CDR3 has 15 residues. Trimming cost V 4 bases and J 6 bases; bases outside gene matches: 5. Germline V CDR1 and CDR2: LNHDA, SQIVND (reference sequence). The CDR3 DNA follows: TGTGCCAGTAGTAAGACAGGGGGCGCTTCCGGGGAGCTGTTTTTT. It encodes CASSKTGGASGELFF.

At least ten counts were recorded for this clonotype. This chain joins TRBV6-1 and TRBJ2-5; D gene unclear. The ends were cut back, 6 bases at V and 2 bases at J, with 10 bases in the middle. This CDR3 comprises 13 residues. Germline-derived CDR1 and CDR2 are MNHNS and SASEGT. CDR3 protein: CASRSDGQETQYF. CDR3 DNA: TGTGCCAGCAGGTCGGACGGTCAAGAGACCCAGTACTTC.

This clonotype was seen many times. The V gene is TRBV5-1, the J gene TRBJ1-1; the D gene is possibly TRBD1 (6 bases). Germline-derived CDR1 and CDR2 are SGHRS and YFSETQ. This CDR3 has 18 residues. V was trimmed by 1 base and J by 1 base, leaving 20 bases between them. Here the CDR3 DNA reads TGCGCCAGCAGCTTGATTGCCGGGGGTTGGACAGAGAACACTGAAGCTTTCTTT. This sequence encodes CASSLIAGGWTENTEAFF.

The V and J genes are TRBV10-3 and TRBJ2-2, with D maybe TRBD1 (5 bases). This CDR3 comprises 14 residues. V shed 5 bases and J shed 3 bases, with 10 bases lying between them. Germline loops: CDR1 ENHRY, CDR2 SYGVKD. This CDR3 is CAISPDSDTGELFF. DNA for the CDR3: TGTGCCATCAGTCCTGACAGTGACACCGGGGAGCTGTTTTTT.

This clonotype was observed at least ten times. This chain uses TRBV5-1 with TRBJ2-5; the D call may be TRBD1 or TRBD2 (5 bases each). The V gene's germline CDR1 is SGHRS and CDR2 YFSETQ. The CDR3 sequence is 13 residues long. The V end lost 2 bases, the J end lost 6 bases, and 11 bases lay between the germline ends. The CDR3 nucleotides read TGCGCCAGCAGCTTTTGGGGGAGTAAGACCCAGTACTTC. Translation: CASSFWGSKTQYF.

This clonotype was recorded at least ten times. V usage is TRBV12-3 or TRBV12-4 and J usage is TRBJ2-4; D is possibly TRBD2 (6 bases). This CDR3 comprises 15 residues. V shed 7 bases and J shed 1 base, with 14 bases lying between them. The CDR3 region is CASTQAGGAKNIQYF. CDR3 bases: TGTGCCAGCACCCAGGCTGGGGGGGCCAAAAACATTCAGTACTTC.

This clonotype has a count of ten or more. The chain joins TRBV2 to TRBJ2-7; D perhaps matches TRBD1 (6 bases). The length of the CDR3 is 14 residues. V shed 6 bases and J shed 3 bases, with 15 bases lying between them. The V gene's germline CDR1 is SNHLY and CDR2 FYNNEI. CDR3 in amino acids: CASRTGTQSYEQYF. As DNA, the CDR3 is TGTGCCAGCAGAACCGGGACACAAAGCTACGAGCAGTACTTC.

This clonotype was seen a handful of times. The rearrangement links TRBV20-1 to TRBJ1-5; D gene ambiguous. The CDR3 loop spans 14 amino acids. CDR1 DFQATT and CDR2 SNEGSKA come from the germline V gene (reference sequence). V was pared by 0 bases and J by 0 bases, with 6 bases between. The CDR3 nucleotides read TGCAGTGCTAGAGATCGGGATAGCAATCAGCCCCAGCATTTT. It specifies CSARDRDSNQPQHF.

This clonotype was seen many times. As DNA, the CDR3 is TGTGCCAGCAGTTCCCGGGACAATATCTATGGCTACACCTTC. Its protein product is CASSSRDNIYGYTF. The V and J genes are TRBV27 and TRBJ1-2; weak D call: TRBD1 (6 bases). The CDR3 extends over 14 amino acids. V was cut by 4 bases and J by 4 bases, with 13 bases left in between. Germline CDR1 reads MNHEY; CDR2 reads SMNVEV (reference sequence).

The chain has TRBV11-2 and TRBJ2-7; D perhaps matches TRBD2 (6 bases). Germline loops: CDR1 SGHAT, CDR2 FQNNGV. The CDR3 loop spans 18 amino acids. Trimming cost V 5 bases and J 3 bases, with 26 bases left between them. The CDR3 DNA is TGTGCCAGCAGCCGAAGTGGAGGGATTGGCGCGGGTTTCTACGAGCAGTACTTC. Translation gives CASSRSGGIGAGFYEQYF.

This clonotype came up a few times. The V and J genes are TRBV29-1 and TRBJ2-2; D possibly uses TRBD1 or TRBD2 (6 bases each). The germline CDR1 and CDR2 sequences are SQVTM and ANQGSEA. V was clipped by 3 bases and J by 3 bases, with 17 bases between them. This CDR3 comprises 16 residues. CDR3: CSVEAGGGPHTGELFF. CDR3 in DNA: TGCAGCGTTGAGGCCGGAGGGGGGCCACACACCGGGGAGCTGTTTTTT.

The J gene is TRBJ2-5, the V gene TRBV7-8; D is possibly TRBD1 (6 bases). This CDR3 contains 16 residues. With 1 base removed from V and 4 bases from J, the gap between germline ends came to 16 bases. Germline CDR1 reads SGHVS; CDR2 reads FQNEAQ. CDR3 sequence reads: CASSLEGQWYGETQYF. CDR3 sequence (DNA): TGTGCCAGCAGCTTAGAAGGACAGTGGTACGGAGAGACCCAGTACTTC.

This clonotype was seen only a few times. The V call is TRBV12-3 or TRBV12-4, the J call TRBJ1-2; D unclear. V was shortened by 7 bases and J by 4 bases, with 10 bases between the two germline ends. CDR3 length: 12 amino acids. CDR3 in amino acids: CASTVVGYGYTF. As DNA, the CDR3 is TGTGCCAGCACGGTAGTGGGCTATGGCTACACCTTC.

A few counts support this clonotype. The CDR3 region is CASSEWVTSGGAYEQYF. For the CDR3, the DNA is TGTGCCAGCAGTGAGTGGGTGACTAGCGGGGGGGCTTACGAGCAGTACTTC. V gene TRBV2 combines with J gene TRBJ2-7, with TRBD2 matching over 14 bases. V dropped 3 bases and J dropped 4; count of bases not matched to a gene: 8. The length of the CDR3 is 17 residues. The V gene's germline CDR1 is SNHLY and CDR2 FYNNEI.

The rearrangement joins TRBV2 to TRBJ1-1; D is unresolved. V was cut by 2 bases and J by 8 bases, with 12 bases left in between. Germline V gives CDR1 SNHLY, CDR2 FYNNEI. This CDR3 contains 13 residues. The CDR3 nucleotides read TGTGCCAGCAGTGAAAGACCGATCCTCGAAGCTTTCTTT. The encoded protein is CASSERPILEAFF. The full variable domain, with the rest looked up from reference TRBV2 and TRBJ1-1, is EPEVTQTPSHQVTQMGQEVILRCVPISNHLYFYWYRQILGQKVEFLVSFYNNEISEKSEIFDDQFSVERPDGSNFTLKIRSTKLEDSAMYFCASSERPILEAFFGQGTRLTVV.

This sequence joins TRBV2 and TRBJ2-5, with D unresolved. Germline assignment: CDR1 SNHLY and CDR2 FYNNEI. The CDR3 consists of 15 residues. V lost 3 bases, J lost 1 base, and 12 bases lay in between. CDR3 sequence reads: CASSDARHLQETQYF. DNA of the CDR3: TGTGCCAGCAGTGATGCACGTCACCTCCAAGAGACCCAGTACTTC. Full variable domain (rest looked up from reference TRBV2 and TRBJ2-5): EPEVTQTPSHQVTQMGQEVILRCVPISNHLYFYWYRQILGQKVEFLVSFYNNEISEKSEIFDDQFSVERPDGSNFTLKIRSTKLEDSAMYFCASSDARHLQETQYFGPGTRLLVL.

This clonotype was counted many times. The CDR3 loop is CASSPQKRPGDIQYF. The CDR3 DNA reads as TGTGCCAGCAGTCCCCAGAAGAGGCCGGGGGACATTCAGTACTTC. The chain combines TRBV28 with TRBJ2-4; weak D call: TRBD2 (6 bases). Germline values: CDR1 MDHEN, CDR2 SYDVKM. This CDR3 has 15 amino acids. Trimming shortened V by 5 bases and J by 8 bases, and 19 bases separated the two germline ends. The full variable domain, completed using reference TRBV28 and TRBJ2-4, is DVKVTQSSRYLVKRTGEKVFLECVQDMDHENMFWYRQDPGLGLRLIYFSYDVKMKEKGDIPEGYSVSREKKERFSLILESASTNQTSMYLCASSPQKRPGDIQYFGAGTRLSVL.

This clonotype has a count of ten or more. The chain has TRBV10-3 and TRBJ2-7; D remains unclear. The CDR3 runs to 12 residues. CDR1 and CDR2 (germline): ENHRY, SYGVKD. V was shortened by 6 bases and J by 2 bases, with 8 bases between the two germline ends. CDR3 sequence: CAIRTEPYEQYF. The CDR3, as DNA: TGTGCCATCAGGACCGAACCCTACGAGCAGTACTTC.

The rearrangement uses TRBV20-1 and TRBJ1-1; D is ambiguous. In germline, CDR1 is DFQATT, CDR2 SNEGSKA (reference sequence). With 1 base removed from V and 5 bases from J, the gap between germline ends came to 8 bases. The CDR3 is made up of 12 amino acids. CDR3 DNA: TGCAGTGCTAGAGTTAGGGAGACTGAAGCTTTCTTT. It translates to CSARVRETEAFF.

This clonotype was seen many times. The V call is TRBV9, the J call TRBJ1-1; 7 positions match TRBD1. This CDR3 comprises 15 residues. From germline, CDR1 is SGDLS and CDR2 YYNGEE. J gave up 4 bases and V 2 bases, and 8 bases lay outside the gene matches. This CDR3 is CASSVMDRLSTEAFF. In nucleotides, the CDR3 is TGTGCCAGCAGCGTGATGGACAGGCTAAGCACTGAAGCTTTCTTT.

This clonotype was observed many times. The chain couples TRBV11-1 to TRBJ2-7; TRBD2 might be the D (5 bases). Germline CDR1 is SGHAT and CDR2 is FQDESV (reference sequence). The CDR3 is 13 amino acids. V gave up 1 base and J gave up 3 bases, with 7 bases separating them. CDR3 coding DNA: TGTGCCAGCAGCTTAGTCCGGGGCTACGAGCAGTACTTC. This encodes CASSLVRGYEQYF. Filled out from reference TRBV11-1 and TRBJ2-7, the complete variable domain reads EAEVAQSPRYKITEKSQAVAFWCDPISGHATLYWYRQILGQGPELLVQFQDESVVDDSQLPKDRFSAERLKGVDSTLKIQPAELGDSAMYLCASSLVRGYEQYFGPGTRLTVT.

The chain joins TRBV6-1 to TRBJ2-5; D is uncertain. Between the trimmed V and J ends, which lost 5 bases and 2 bases, there was a span of 15 bases. Germline CDR1 is MNHNS and CDR2 is SASEGT. The CDR3 is 15 amino acids. CDR3 in DNA: TGTGCCAGCAGTAAGTTTGCAGCCGAACAAGAGACCCAGTACTTC. Translated, it gives CASSKFAAEQETQYF.

This clonotype occurred many times. The chain joins TRBV27 to TRBJ2-7; D not certain. With 3 bases removed from V and 4 bases from J, the gap between germline ends came to 10 bases. The CDR3 extends over 13 amino acids. CDR1 and CDR2 (germline): MNHEY, SMNVEV (reference sequence). The CDR3 nucleotides are TGTGCCAGCAGTTTTCAATTACAATACGAGCAGTACTTC. Protein: CASSFQLQYEQYF.